The entry below gives a single T cell receptor beta chain sequence along with its context. Its antigen is unknown. This sample stems from a study of T cell responses to AZD1222 COVID-19 vaccine. Overall study results and limits: No repertoire was sampled before or during the peak T cell response, only after it. Most donors were white British, females outnumbered males, and clonal diversity was possibly underestimated. After two AZD1222 doses, spike-specific TCR breadth and depth rose versus day 0.

TCRdb's table, derived via immunoSEQ multiplex PCR, lists solely in-frame clones and lacks some. The sample has just over 95,000 clones; about 88% are singletons. The ends were cut back, 3 bases at V and 1 base at J, with 22 bases in the middle. CDR1 is SNHLY, CDR2 FYNNEI, per germline. This CDR3 is 19 amino acids long. The chain carries TRBV2 and TRBJ2-1; TRBD1 might be the D (6 bases). The starting material was peripheral blood, obtained on day 0 of AZD1222 vaccination. The clonotype was recovered from an adult in good health. The DNA for the CDR3 is TGTGCCAGCAGTGACAGCAGGAATAGGGACATGATTTCCTACAATGAGCAGTTCTTC. Its protein product is CASSDSRNRDMISYNEQFF.